The source of this T cell receptor beta chain is a study of blood T cell repertoires in COVID-19. Study context: The United States, Italy and Spain supplied acute and convalescent COVID-19 samples. PBMCs, B-cell-depleted T cells, or T cells provided the cDNA or gDNA that made up the material.

Germline V gene sequence: CDR1 MRHNA, CDR2 SNTAGT. V lost 5 bases to trimming and J lost 9 bases; unmatched junction nucleotides: 11. CDR3 length equals 16 residues. In the source study's methods: Scientists estimated how many nucleated cells there were by amplifying reference gene primers. Repertoires were generated with immunoSEQ multiplex PCR, while TCRdb's copy carries only in-frame clones and drops some. Clonal size and the V and J genes are those of that table, whereas D and trimming came from the DNA. The repertoire holds roughly 97,000 clones, with just over 90% as singletons. The TCR comes from a man in his sixties with acute or convalescent COVID-19. Source material: peripheral blood. The rearrangement joins TRBV6-4 to TRBJ1-6; 9 bases match TRBD1. The CDR3 region is CASSPRGTGWVSPLHF. For the CDR3, the DNA is TGTGCCAGCAGTCCCCGCGGGACAGGGTGGGTTTCACCCCTCCACTTT.